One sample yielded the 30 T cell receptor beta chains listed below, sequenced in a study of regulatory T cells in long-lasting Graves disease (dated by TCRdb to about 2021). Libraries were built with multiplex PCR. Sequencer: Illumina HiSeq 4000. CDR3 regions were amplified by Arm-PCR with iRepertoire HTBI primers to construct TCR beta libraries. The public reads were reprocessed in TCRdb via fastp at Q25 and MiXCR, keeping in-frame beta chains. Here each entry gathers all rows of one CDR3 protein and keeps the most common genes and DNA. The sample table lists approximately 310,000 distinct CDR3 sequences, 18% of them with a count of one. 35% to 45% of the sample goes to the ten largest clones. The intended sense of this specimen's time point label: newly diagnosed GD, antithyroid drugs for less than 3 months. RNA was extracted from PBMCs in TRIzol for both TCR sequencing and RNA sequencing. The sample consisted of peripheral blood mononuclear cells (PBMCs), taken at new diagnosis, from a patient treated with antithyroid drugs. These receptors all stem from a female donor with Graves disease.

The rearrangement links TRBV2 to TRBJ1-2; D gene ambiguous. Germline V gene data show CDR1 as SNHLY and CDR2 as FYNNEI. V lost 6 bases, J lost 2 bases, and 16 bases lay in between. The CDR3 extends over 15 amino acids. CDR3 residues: CASRTRLQSNYGYTF. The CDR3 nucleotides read TGTGCCAGCAGGACCCGCCTACAGTCCAACTATGGCTACACCTTC.

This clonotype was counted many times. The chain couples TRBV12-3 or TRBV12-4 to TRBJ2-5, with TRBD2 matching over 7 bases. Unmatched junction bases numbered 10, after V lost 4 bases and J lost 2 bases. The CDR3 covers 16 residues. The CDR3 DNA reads TGTGCCAGCAGTTCCCCCGGGCGGGGGTTACAAGAGACCCAGTACTTC. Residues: CASSSPGRGLQETQYF.

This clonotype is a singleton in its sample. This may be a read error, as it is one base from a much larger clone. CDR3 amino acids: CASSEASGRAHEQYF. As DNA, the CDR3 is TGCGCCAGCAGTGAAGCTAGCGGGAGGGCCCATGAGCAGTACTTC. The gene calls are TRBV10-1 and TRBJ2-7, with 12 bases matching TRBD2. The CDR3 runs to 15 residues. Germline values: CDR1 WNHNN, CDR2 SYGVQD (reference sequence). The J segment lost 7 bases and the V segment lost 3 bases, leaving 7 bases of the junction unmatched.

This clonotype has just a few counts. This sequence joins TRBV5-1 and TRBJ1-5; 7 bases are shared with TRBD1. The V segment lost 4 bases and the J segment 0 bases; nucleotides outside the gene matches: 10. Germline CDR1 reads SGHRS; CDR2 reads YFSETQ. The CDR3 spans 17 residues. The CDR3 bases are TGCGCCAGCAGCAGGGGGGGGACAGAAGATAGCAATCAGCCCCAGCATTTT. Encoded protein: CASSRGGTEDSNQPQHF.

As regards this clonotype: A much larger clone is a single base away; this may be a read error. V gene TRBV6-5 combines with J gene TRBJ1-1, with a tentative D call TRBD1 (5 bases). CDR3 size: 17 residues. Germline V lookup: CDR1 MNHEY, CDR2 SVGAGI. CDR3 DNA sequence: TGTGCCGGCAGTTACTCAGTGGGGGGGGGTTTGGGGACTGAAGCTTTCTTT. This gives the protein CAGSYSVGGGLGTEAFF.

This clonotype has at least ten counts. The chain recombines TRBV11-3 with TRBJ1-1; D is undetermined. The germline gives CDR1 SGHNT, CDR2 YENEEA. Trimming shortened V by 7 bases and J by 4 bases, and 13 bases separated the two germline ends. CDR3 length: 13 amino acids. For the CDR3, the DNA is TGTGCCAGCACCCCTCCAACTTCCACTGAAGCTTTCTTT. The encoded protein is CASTPPTSTEAFF. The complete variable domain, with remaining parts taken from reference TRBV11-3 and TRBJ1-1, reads EAGVVQSPRYKIIEKKQPVAFWCNPISGHNTLYWYLQNLGQGPELLIRYENEEAVDDSQLPKDRFSAERLKGVDSTLKIQPAELGDSAVYLCASTPPTSTEAFFGQGTRLTVV.

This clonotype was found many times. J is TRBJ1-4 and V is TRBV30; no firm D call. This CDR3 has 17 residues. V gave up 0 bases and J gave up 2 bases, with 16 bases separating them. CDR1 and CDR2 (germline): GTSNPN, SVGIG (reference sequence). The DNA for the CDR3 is TGTGCCTGGAGTGTATGGGGATCCCCTGGGACTAATGAAAAACTGTTTTTT. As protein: CAWSVWGSPGTNEKLFF. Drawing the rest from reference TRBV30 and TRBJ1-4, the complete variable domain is SQTIHQWPATLVQPVGSPLSLECTVEGTSNPNLYWYRQAAGRGLQLLFYSVGIGQISSEVPQNLSASRPQDRQFILSSKKLLLSDSGFYLCAWSVWGSPGTNEKLFFGSGTQLSVL.

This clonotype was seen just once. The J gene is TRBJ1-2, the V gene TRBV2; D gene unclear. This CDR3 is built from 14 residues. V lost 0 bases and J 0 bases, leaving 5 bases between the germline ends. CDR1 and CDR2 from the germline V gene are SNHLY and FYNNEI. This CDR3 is CASSEAQTNYGYTF. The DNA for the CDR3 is TGTGCCAGCAGTGAAGCGCAGACTAACTATGGCTACACCTTC.

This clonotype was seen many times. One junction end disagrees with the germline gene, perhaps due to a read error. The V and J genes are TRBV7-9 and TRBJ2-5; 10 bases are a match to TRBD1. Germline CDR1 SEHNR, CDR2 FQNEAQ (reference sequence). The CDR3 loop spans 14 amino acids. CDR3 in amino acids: CASNLGTGEETQYF. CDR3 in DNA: TGTGCCAGCAACTTAGGGACAGGGGAAGAGACCCAGTACTTC.

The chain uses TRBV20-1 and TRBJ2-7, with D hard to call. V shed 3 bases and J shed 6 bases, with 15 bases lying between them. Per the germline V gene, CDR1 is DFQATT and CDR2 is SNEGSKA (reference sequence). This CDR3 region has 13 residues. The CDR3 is CSARRPDLLEQYF. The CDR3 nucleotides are TGCAGTGCTAGGCGGCCCGACCTACTCGAGCAGTACTTC.

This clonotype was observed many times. This CDR3 is CSAPRASGAGGELFF. The CDR3 nucleotides read TGCAGTGCGCCTCGGGCTAGCGGGGCTGGGGGGGAGCTGTTTTTT. The chain links TRBV20-1 to TRBJ2-2; TRBD2 agrees at 9 bases. V was pared by 6 bases and J by 8 bases, with 13 bases of the junction left unmatched. Germline V gene sequence: CDR1 DFQATT, CDR2 SNEGSKA (reference sequence). CDR3 size: 15 residues.

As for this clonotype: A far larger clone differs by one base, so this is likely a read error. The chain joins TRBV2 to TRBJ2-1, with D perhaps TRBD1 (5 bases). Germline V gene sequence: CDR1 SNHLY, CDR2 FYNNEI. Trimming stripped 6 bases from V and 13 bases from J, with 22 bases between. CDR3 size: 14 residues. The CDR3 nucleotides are TGTGCCAGCAGGACATGGGGCCTCCAAGAGACCCAGTTCTTC. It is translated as CASRTWGLQETQFF. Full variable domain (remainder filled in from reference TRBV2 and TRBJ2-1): EPEVTQTPSHQVTQMGQEVILRCVPISNHLYFYWYRQILGQKVEFLVSFYNNEISEKSEIFDDQFSVERPDGSNFTLKIRSTKLEDSAMYFCASRTWGLQETQFFGPGTRLTVL.

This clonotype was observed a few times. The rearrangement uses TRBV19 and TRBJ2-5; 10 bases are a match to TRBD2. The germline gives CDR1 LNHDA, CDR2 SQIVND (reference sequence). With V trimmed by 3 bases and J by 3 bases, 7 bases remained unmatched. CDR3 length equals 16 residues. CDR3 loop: CASSILGLADKETQYF. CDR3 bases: TGTGCCAGTAGTATCCTCGGACTAGCGGATAAAGAGACCCAGTACTTC.

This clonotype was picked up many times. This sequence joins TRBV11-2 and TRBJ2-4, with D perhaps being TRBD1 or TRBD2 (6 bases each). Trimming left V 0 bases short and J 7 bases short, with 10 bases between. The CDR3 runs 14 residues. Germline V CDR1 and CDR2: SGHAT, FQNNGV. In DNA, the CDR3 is TGTGCCAGCAGCTTAGAGAGGGGGGCGAACATTCAGTACTTC. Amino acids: CASSLERGANIQYF.

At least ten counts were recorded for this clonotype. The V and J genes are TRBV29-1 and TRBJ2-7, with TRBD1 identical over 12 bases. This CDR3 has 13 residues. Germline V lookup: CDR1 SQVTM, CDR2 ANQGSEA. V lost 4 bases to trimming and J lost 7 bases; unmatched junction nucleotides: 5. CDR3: CSVAGQGATEQYF. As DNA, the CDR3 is TGCAGCGTTGCGGGACAGGGGGCGACTGAGCAGTACTTC.

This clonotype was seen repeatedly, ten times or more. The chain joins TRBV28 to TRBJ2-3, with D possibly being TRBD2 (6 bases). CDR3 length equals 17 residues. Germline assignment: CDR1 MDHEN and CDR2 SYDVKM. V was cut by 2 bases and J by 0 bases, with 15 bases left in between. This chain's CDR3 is CASSLPGRGLSTDTQYF. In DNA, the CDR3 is TGTGCCAGCAGTTTACCCGGACGGGGACTTAGCACAGATACGCAGTATTTT.

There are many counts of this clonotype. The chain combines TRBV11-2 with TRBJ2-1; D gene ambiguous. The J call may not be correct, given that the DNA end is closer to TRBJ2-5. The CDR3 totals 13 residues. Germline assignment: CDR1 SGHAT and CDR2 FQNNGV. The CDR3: CASSLDPGRTQYF. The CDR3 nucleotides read TGTGCCAGCAGCTTAGATCCTGGCAGGACCCAGTACTTC.

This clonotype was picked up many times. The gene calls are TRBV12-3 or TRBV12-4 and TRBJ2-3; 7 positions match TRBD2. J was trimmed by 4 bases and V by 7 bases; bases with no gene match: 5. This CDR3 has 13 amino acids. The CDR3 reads CASKVAGPDTQYF. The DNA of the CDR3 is TGTGCCAGCAAAGTAGCGGGTCCAGATACGCAGTATTTT.

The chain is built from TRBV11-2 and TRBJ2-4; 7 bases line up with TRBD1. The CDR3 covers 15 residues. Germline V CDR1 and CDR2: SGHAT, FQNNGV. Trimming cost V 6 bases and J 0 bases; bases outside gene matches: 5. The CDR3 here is CASSSQGRAKNIQYF. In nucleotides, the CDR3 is TGTGCCAGCAGTTCACAGGGGCGAGCCAAAAACATTCAGTACTTC.

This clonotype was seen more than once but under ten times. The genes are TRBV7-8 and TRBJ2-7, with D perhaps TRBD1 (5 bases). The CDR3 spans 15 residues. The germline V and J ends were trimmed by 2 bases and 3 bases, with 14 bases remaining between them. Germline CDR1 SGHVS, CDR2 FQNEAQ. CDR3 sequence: CASSLSLGQGYEQYF. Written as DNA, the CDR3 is TGTGCCAGCAGCTTAAGCCTGGGCCAGGGCTACGAGCAGTACTTC.

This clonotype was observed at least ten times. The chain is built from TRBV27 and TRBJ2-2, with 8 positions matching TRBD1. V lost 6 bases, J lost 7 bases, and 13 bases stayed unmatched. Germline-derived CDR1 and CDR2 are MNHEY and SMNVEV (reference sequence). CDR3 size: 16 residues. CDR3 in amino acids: CASSPWTGSLGGELFF. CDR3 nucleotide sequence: TGTGCCAGCAGCCCTTGGACAGGGAGTCTGGGCGGGGAGCTGTTTTTT.

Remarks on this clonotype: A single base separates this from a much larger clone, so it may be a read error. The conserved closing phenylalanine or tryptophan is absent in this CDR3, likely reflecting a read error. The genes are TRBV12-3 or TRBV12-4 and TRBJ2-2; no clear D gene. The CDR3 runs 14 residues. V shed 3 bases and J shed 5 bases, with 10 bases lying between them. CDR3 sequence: CASSFSGPTGELFS. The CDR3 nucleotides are TGTGCCAGCAGTTTCTCAGGTCCAACCGGGGAGCTGTTTTCT.

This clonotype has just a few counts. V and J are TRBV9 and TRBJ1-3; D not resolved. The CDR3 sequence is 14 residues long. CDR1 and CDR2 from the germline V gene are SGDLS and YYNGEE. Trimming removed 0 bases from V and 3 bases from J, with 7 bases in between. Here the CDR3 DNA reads TGTGCCAGCAGCGTAGGGTCGGTTGGAAACACCATATATTTT. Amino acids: CASSVGSVGNTIYF.

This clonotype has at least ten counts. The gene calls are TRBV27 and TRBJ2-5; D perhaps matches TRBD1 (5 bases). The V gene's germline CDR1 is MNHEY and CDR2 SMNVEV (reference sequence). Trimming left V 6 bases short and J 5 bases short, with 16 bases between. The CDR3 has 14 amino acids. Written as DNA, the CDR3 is TGTGCCAGCAGCCCCTTTGACAGCTCCGAGACCCAGTACTTC. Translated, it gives CASSPFDSSETQYF.

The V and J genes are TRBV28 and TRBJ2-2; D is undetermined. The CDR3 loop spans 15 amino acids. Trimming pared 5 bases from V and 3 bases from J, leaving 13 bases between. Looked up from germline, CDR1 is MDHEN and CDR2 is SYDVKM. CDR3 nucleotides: TGTGCCAGCAGTCCTAACCCGCAGGACACCGGGGAGCTGTTTTTT. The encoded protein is CASSPNPQDTGELFF.

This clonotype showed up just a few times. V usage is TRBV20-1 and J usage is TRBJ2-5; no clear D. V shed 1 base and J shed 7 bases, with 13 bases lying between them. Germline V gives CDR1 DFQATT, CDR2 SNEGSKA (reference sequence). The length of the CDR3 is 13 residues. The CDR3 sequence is CSARGWLLGTQYF. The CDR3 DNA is TGCAGTGCTAGAGGGTGGTTACTTGGGACCCAGTACTTC.

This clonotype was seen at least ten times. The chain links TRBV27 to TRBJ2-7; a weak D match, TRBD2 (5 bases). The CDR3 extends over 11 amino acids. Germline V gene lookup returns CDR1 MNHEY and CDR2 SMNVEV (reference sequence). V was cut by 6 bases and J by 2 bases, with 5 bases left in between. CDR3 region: CASRGAYEQYF. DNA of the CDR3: TGTGCCAGCAGGGGAGCCTACGAGCAGTACTTC.

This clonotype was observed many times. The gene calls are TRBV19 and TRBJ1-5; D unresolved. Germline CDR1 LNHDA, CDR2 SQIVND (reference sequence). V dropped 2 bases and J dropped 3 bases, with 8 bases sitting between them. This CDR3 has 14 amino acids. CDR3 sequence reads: CASSIRDYNQPQHF. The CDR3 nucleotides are TGTGCCAGTAGTATAAGGGATTACAATCAGCCCCAGCATTTT.

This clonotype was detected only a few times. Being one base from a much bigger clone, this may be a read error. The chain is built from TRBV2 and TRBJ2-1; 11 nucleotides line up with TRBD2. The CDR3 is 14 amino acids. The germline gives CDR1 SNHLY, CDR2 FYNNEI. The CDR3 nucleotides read TGTGCCAGCAGACAGCTAGCGGGAGGAAATGAGCAGCTCTTC. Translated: CASRQLAGGNEQLF.

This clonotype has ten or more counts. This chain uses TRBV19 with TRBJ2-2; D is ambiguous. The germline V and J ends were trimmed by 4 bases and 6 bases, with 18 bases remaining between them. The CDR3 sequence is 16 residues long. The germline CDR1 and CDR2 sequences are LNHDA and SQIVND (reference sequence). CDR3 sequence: CASSSTRVLGSGELFF. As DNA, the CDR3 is TGTGCCAGTAGTAGCACAAGGGTTTTAGGTTCCGGGGAGCTGTTTTTT.